This T cell receptor (beta chain) comes out of a study of control samples from healthy donors and cancer patients. In its sample, this clone was seen once. Here immunoSEQ multiplex PCR was the method, and the copy in TCRdb shows in-frame clones only, minus some. The sample yields 55,000 to 85,000 clones, more than 75% seen once. CDR1 is SNHLY and CDR2 is FYNNEI in the germline V gene. V was pared by 3 bases and J by 8 bases, with 11 bases between. The CDR3 length is 14 residues. The chain has TRBV2 and TRBJ1-6; D might be TRBD1 (6 bases). The clonotype comes from a woman aged 50 to 65 with head and neck cancer. The sample consisted of PBMCs. The DNA of the CDR3 is TGTGCCAGCAGTGAGGTGTCAGGGGATTCACCCCTCCACTTT. Its translation is CASSEVSGDSPLHF.